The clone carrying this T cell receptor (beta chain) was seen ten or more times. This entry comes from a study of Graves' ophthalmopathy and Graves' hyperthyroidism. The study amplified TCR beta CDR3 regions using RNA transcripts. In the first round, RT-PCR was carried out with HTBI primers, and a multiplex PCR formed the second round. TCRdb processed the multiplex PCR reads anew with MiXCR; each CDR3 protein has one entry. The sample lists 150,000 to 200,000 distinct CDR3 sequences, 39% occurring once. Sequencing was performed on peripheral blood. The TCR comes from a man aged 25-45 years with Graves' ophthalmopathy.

The CDR3 sequence: CASSQAIGAGELFF. In DNA, the CDR3 is TGCGCCAGCAGCCAGGCGATAGGGGCCGGGGAGCTGTTTTTT. V usage is TRBV5-1 and J usage is TRBJ2-2; D is possibly TRBD1 (5 bases). Germline assignment: CDR1 SGHRS and CDR2 YFSETQ. The CDR3 has 14 amino acids. Trimming cost V 4 bases and J 6 bases, with 13 bases left between them.